This T cell receptor (beta chain) was observed in a study of T cells in women clearing cervical HPV infection. Comments on this clone: A junction boundary mismatches the germline segment, possibly from a read error. The read falls 3 residues short of the CDR3 end, and the missing part is taken from the germline J gene.

This CDR3 has 16 residues. Germline V lookup: CDR1 LGHNA, CDR2 YNFKEQ. Assay: immunoSEQ multiplex PCR; the TCRdb copy retains only in-frame clones and omits some. This sample contains tens of thousands of clones. The sample consisted of blood buffy coat. The chain is built from TRBV4-2 and TRBJ1-4; possible D gene TRBD1, 5 bases. The receptor comes from a woman aged 18 to 75 with a cervical HPV16 infection that either progressed to CIN3+ or cleared (not recorded which). The CDR3: CASSQVIVAEGEKLFF. Incomplete CDR3 DNA: TGCGCCAGCAGCCAAGTTATCGTGGCAGAGGGGGAAAAA.